Sequencing of this TCR beta chain was carried out in a study of CD8 T cells in Susac syndrome. When the RNA was reverse transcribed, random hexamers were used with an input of about 0.5 to 1 ug. TCRdb re-derived calls from the immunoSEQ multiplex PCR reads in MiXCR, one entry per CDR3 protein. Of some 170,000 distinct CDR3 sequences in the sample, around 94% were seen once. The germline V gene has CDR1 SEHNR and CDR2 FQNEAQ (reference sequence). CDR3 length: 15 residues. The junction had 3 bases not matched to a gene; V was cut back by 3 bases and J by 3 bases. The TCR comes from a human donor with Susac syndrome. The chain uses TRBV7-9 and TRBJ1-5, with TRBD1 matching 9 bases. Sequenced sample: CD4+ T cells from PBMCs. The CDR3 reads CASSFGTGPNQPQHF. DNA of the CDR3: TGTGCCAGCAGCTTTGGGACAGGGCCCAATCAGCCCCAGCATTTT.